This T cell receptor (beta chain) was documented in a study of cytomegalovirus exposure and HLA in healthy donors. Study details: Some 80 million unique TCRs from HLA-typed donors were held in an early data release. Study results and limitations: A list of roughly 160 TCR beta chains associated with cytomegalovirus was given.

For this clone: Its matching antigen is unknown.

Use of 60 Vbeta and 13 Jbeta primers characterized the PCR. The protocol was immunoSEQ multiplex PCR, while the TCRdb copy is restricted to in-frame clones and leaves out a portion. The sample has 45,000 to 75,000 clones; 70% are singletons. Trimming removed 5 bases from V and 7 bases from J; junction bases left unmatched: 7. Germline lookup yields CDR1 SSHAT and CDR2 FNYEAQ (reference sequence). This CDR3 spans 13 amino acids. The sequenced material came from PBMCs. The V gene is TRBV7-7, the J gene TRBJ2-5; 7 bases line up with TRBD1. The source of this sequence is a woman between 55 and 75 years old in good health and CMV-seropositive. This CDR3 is CASSIGQDGTQYF. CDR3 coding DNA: TGTGCCAGCAGCATAGGACAGGATGGGACCCAGTACTTC.